A single sample gave rise to the 10 T cell receptor beta chains below, sequenced in a study of T cell clones after liver transplantation. Sequenced by immunoSEQ multiplex PCR; TCRdb stores in-frame clones only, minus some. The repertoire includes about 80,000 clones, 70% to 85% of them detected once, and less than 0.6% sits in the top ten. The sample was CD4+ T cells from blood, taken 46 months after liver transplant. The origin of the receptors is a human patient who received a liver transplant. These T cells may partly come from the graft donor.

This clone showed up just once. The chain employs TRBV19 and TRBJ1-2; D is unclear. Trimming shortened V by 3 bases and J by 6 bases, and 11 bases separated the two germline ends. Germline CDR1 is LNHDA and CDR2 is SQIVND (reference sequence). The CDR3 extends over 13 amino acids. The CDR3, as DNA: TGTGCCAGTAGTATGGATTGGCTTAATGGCTACACCTTC. Translating it yields CASSMDWLNGYTF.

The rearrangement links TRBV28 to TRBJ2-1; D uncertain. CDR3 length: 15 amino acids. V dropped 4 bases and J dropped 6 bases, with 16 bases sitting between them. Germline V lookup: CDR1 MDHEN, CDR2 SYDVKM. CDR3 bases: TGTGCCAGCAGTTCGACCGCCATTGTTAGCAATGAGCAGTTCTTC. The encoded protein is CASSSTAIVSNEQFF.

CDR3 nucleotides: TGTGCCAGCAGTGTGGACAGGGGGAGCACTGAAGCTTTCTTT. Protein: CASSVDRGSTEAFF. The J gene is TRBJ1-1, the V gene TRBV6-1, with TRBD1 identical over 10 bases. The CDR3 loop spans 14 amino acids. CDR1 MNHNS and CDR2 SASEGT come from the germline V gene. Trimming removed 4 bases from V and 4 bases from J; junction bases left unmatched: 3.

The chain uses TRBV6-6 and TRBJ2-1, with 10 bases lining up with TRBD2. Germline-derived CDR1 and CDR2 are MNHNY and SVGAGI (reference sequence). The V segment lost 0 bases and the J segment 14 bases; nucleotides outside the gene matches: 4. CDR3 length: 13 amino acids. CDR3 DNA sequence: TGTGCCAGCAGTTACTCACAGCGGGAGGGGGAGTTCTTC. It yields the protein CASSYSQREGEFF.

A few counts support this clone. CDR3 region: CASSRPTHYEQYF. DNA of the CDR3: TGTGCCAGCAGTCGTCCGACACACTACGAGCAGTACTTC. The rearrangement joins TRBV6-6 to TRBJ2-7; D is uncertain. This CDR3 contains 13 residues. In germline, CDR1 is MNHNY, CDR2 SVGAGI (reference sequence). V lost 5 bases, J lost 3 bases, and 11 bases lay in between.

The chain is built from TRBV5-1 and TRBJ1-2; 7 bases match TRBD1. With V trimmed by 5 bases and J by 3 bases, 7 bases remained unmatched. The CDR3 has 14 amino acids. Germline V gene data show CDR1 as SGHRS and CDR2 as YFSETQ. CDR3 loop: CASSQSQGDYGYTF. The CDR3, as DNA: TGCGCCAGCAGTCAAAGCCAGGGGGACTATGGCTACACCTTC.

The chain employs TRBV7-2 and TRBJ2-4; no clear D gene. In germline, CDR1 is SGHTA, CDR2 FQGNSA. There are 11 residues in the CDR3. The ends were cut back, 7 bases at V and 8 bases at J, with 9 bases in the middle. In nucleotides, the CDR3 is TGTGCCAGCACCCTAGGCTACATTCAGTACTTC. Amino acid sequence: CASTLGYIQYF.

Here the CDR3 reads CASSIRDAARNTEAFF. CDR3 coding DNA: TGTGCCAGTAGTATCAGAGATGCCGCCAGGAACACTGAAGCTTTCTTT. The J gene is TRBJ1-1, the V gene TRBV19; no reliable D call. The CDR3 has 16 amino acids. CDR1 is LNHDA, CDR2 SQIVND, per germline (reference sequence). The germline V and J ends were trimmed by 3 bases and 1 base, with 15 bases remaining between them.

The rearrangement uses TRBV5-1 and TRBJ2-4; 9 bases are shared with TRBD2. The junction had 2 bases not matched to a gene; V was cut back by 0 bases and J by 1 base. The CDR3 sequence is 16 residues long. The germline gives CDR1 SGHRS, CDR2 YFSETQ. CDR3: CASSLASGKAKNIQYF. In DNA form, the CDR3 reads TGCGCCAGCAGCTTGGCTAGCGGGAAGGCCAAAAACATTCAGTACTTC. The full variable domain, its missing parts supplied by reference TRBV5-1 and TRBJ2-4, is KAGVTQTPRYLIKTRGQQVTLSCSPISGHRSVSWYQQTPGQGLQFLFEYFSETQRNKGNFPGRFSGRQFSNSRSEMNVSTLELGDSALYLCASSLASGKAKNIQYFGAGTRLSVL.

The CDR3 sequence is CASSTQSSGANVLTF. The CDR3 DNA sequence: TGTGCCAGCTCAACTCAGTCCTCTGGGGCCAACGTCCTGACTTTC. The V gene is TRBV18, the J gene TRBJ2-6; unclear D gene. This CDR3 is 15 amino acids long. The germline gives CDR1 KGHSH, CDR2 LQKENI. V was clipped by 5 bases and J by 0 bases, with 8 bases between them.